This T cell receptor (beta chain) was sequenced for a study of CD8 T cells in ankylosing spondylitis. Study outcomes and limitations: What seemed typical of ankylosing spondylitis blood was a TCR beta motif built from about eight highly homologous variants.

TCRdb re-called the 5' RACE reads with MiXCR, one entry per CDR3 protein. The table has 85,000 to 90,000 distinct CDR3 sequences, roughly 27% seen once. On this clonotype: As yet, its antigen is unknown.

V was trimmed by 2 bases and J by 7 bases, leaving 2 bases between them. Looked up from germline, CDR1 is SQVTM and CDR2 is ANQGSEA. This CDR3 comprises 9 residues. Sequenced material: blood, either unsorted or a sorted T cell fraction (not recorded which). The sequence was obtained from a male donor with ankylosing spondylitis or in good health (not recorded which). The rearrangement joins TRBV29-1 to TRBJ1-1; no clear D gene. CDR3 sequence (DNA): TGCAGCGTTGAACTTGAAGCTTTCTTT. Translating gives CSVELEAFF.